This TCR beta chain was sequenced in a study of patients and donors after allogeneic stem cell transplantation. One entry per CDR3 protein results from TCRdb running MiXCR on the RT-PCR reads. The sample lists 800,000 to 1,000,000 distinct CDR3 sequences; under 20% were seen once. In its sample, this clonotype was seen a few times. The V end lost 5 bases, the J end lost 2 bases, and 10 bases lay between the germline ends. CDR3 length equals 13 residues. Germline V lookup: CDR1 GTSNPN, CDR2 SVGIG (reference sequence). Sequenced material: blood, either unsorted or a sorted T cell fraction (not recorded which). The chain carries TRBV30 and TRBJ2-1; tentative D call: TRBD2 (6 bases). This sequence was found in a human donor who was either an allogeneic HSCT recipient or a stem cell or donor lymphocyte infusion donor (not recorded which). It is not recorded whose cells these are; they may come from a transplant donor. CDR3 amino acids: CAWYGSAYNEQFF. CDR3 DNA: TGTGCCTGGTACGGGAGCGCCTACAATGAGCAGTTCTTC.